This TCR beta chain was documented in a study of blood T cell repertoires in COVID-19. Only one count was recorded for this clone. In the original analysis: Amplifying reference gene primers gave estimates of nucleated cell counts. Here immunoSEQ multiplex PCR was the method, and the copy in TCRdb shows in-frame clones only, minus some. V and J calls plus clone size are reproduced from that table; the DNA served to infer D and trimming. Of tens of thousands of clones listed, about nine tenths are singletons. The CDR3 runs 14 residues. The V and J ends lost 8 bases and 8 bases respectively, with 18 bases between them.

The sample taken for sequencing was peripheral blood. The clonotype originates from an elderly woman with acute or convalescent COVID-19. The V and J genes are TRBV23-1 and TRBJ1-4; a possible D gene is TRBD1 (5 bases). TRBV23-1 is recorded as an ORF, its role being uncertain. Written as DNA, the CDR3 is TGCGCCAGCTCCCGGGAGGGGAACGGCGAAAAACTGTTTTTT. Protein sequence: CASSREGNGEKLFF.